This T cell receptor beta chain comes out of a study of beta chain features in type 1 diabetes. About this clone itself: What it recognizes is unknown.

Per germline, CDR1 SGHRS and CDR2 YFSETQ. The V end lost 1 base, the J end lost 1 base, and 15 bases lay between the germline ends. The CDR3 is made up of 16 amino acids. What was sequenced were expressed TCRB transcripts, since all of the isolated RNA had been reverse transcribed. Produced via immunoSEQ multiplex PCR; TCRdb's table is partial and in-frame only. Of a few hundred thousand clones listed, roughly 16% are singletons. Overall study results and limits: Short templates might get an advantage during PCR, and this would be equal in patients and controls. Patients with type 1 diabetes showed fewer VDJ junction insertions and more deletions.

The chain has TRBV5-1 and TRBJ2-7, with D possibly matching TRBD1 (6 bases). This TCR derives from a young woman in good health. The sequencing sample was made of naive CD4+ T cells from blood. The chain's CDR3 is CASSLSVRGPSYEQYF. CDR3 bases: TGCGCCAGCAGCTTGTCCGTCAGGGGACCATCCTACGAGCAGTACTTC.